Presented here are 8 T cell receptor beta chains from one specimen sequenced in a study of post-analysis software for immune sequencing data. These TCRs' antigens remain unknown. Each TCR beta cDNA library carried unique molecular identifiers. TCRdb reprocessed the PCR reads via MiXCR and lists one record per CDR3 protein. The sample includes some 800,000 distinct CDR3 sequences, just over 45% seen only once; the top ten take roughly 4.9%. General study findings and limits: Controls showed lower frequencies than patients for five TRBV segments, and TRBV5-6, TRBV5-1 and TRBV20-1 were among these.

The sample was blood. The receptors stem from a girl aged 10 to 17 with multiple sclerosis.

This clonotype was recorded a few times. The chain uses TRBV5-1 and TRBJ1-2, with a tentative D call TRBD1 (6 bases). The CDR3 extends over 14 amino acids. V was trimmed by 4 bases and J by 2 bases, leaving 12 bases between them. From germline, CDR1 is SGHRS and CDR2 YFSETQ. The CDR3 nucleotides read TGCGCCAGCAGCGCGGATGGACAGAACTATGGCTACACCTTC. This codes for CASSADGQNYGYTF.

The rearrangement joins TRBV7-2 to TRBJ2-1, with 13 bases fitting TRBD2. Per the germline V gene, CDR1 is SGHTA and CDR2 is FQGNSA. The CDR3 contains 17 residues. The J segment lost 9 bases and the V segment lost 2 bases, leaving 10 bases of the junction unmatched. The DNA for the CDR3 is TGTGCCAGCAGCTTAATCCGGACTAGCGGGAGAGGGAGTGAGCAGTTCTTC. Amino acids: CASSLIRTSGRGSEQFF.

In DNA form, the CDR3 reads TGCAGCGTTGAATCCCCCTGGACGGGGGTCGCTGAAGCTTTCTTT. Translating gives CSVESPWTGVAEAFF. The chain couples TRBV29-1 to TRBJ1-1; a possible D gene is TRBD1 (5 bases). Trimming shortened V by 2 bases and J by 6 bases, and 19 bases separated the two germline ends. The CDR3 consists of 15 residues. Germline CDR1 SQVTM, CDR2 ANQGSEA.

The V gene is TRBV27, the J gene TRBJ2-1, with 12 bases lining up with TRBD2. The CDR3 consists of 16 residues. V lost 5 bases, J lost 3 bases, and 5 bases stayed unmatched. Germline V gene sequence: CDR1 MNHEY, CDR2 SMNVEV (reference sequence). Here the CDR3 DNA reads TGTGCCAGCAGTCCTACTAGCGGGGGGCTCTACAATGAGCAGTTCTTC. Protein: CASSPTSGGLYNEQFF.

The V gene is TRBV7-9, the J gene TRBJ1-6, with D maybe TRBD1 (5 bases). The CDR3 is 14 amino acids. Trimming pared 2 bases from V and 8 bases from J, leaving 10 bases between. CDR1 is SEHNR, CDR2 FQNEAQ, per germline (reference sequence). CDR3 sequence (DNA): TGTGCCAGCAGCTTACCGGGGGAAGATTCACCCCTCCACTTT. It encodes CASSLPGEDSPLHF.

The rearrangement uses TRBV27 and TRBJ2-3; no definite D call. This CDR3 comprises 15 residues. V lost 5 bases to trimming and J lost 2 bases, with 14 bases between them. Germline V gives CDR1 MNHEY, CDR2 SMNVEV (reference sequence). CDR3 loop: CASSAGGPFTDTQYF. The CDR3 DNA is TGTGCCAGCAGTGCCGGTGGGCCCTTCACAGATACGCAGTATTTT.

In this sample, this clonotype turned up a few times. The chain combines TRBV12-5 with TRBJ1-5, with D unclear. CDR1 and CDR2 (germline): LGHNT, FRNRAP. The CDR3 extends over 14 amino acids. The V end was cut by 5 bases, the J end by 0 bases, with 8 bases between. CDR3: CASGPGVSNQPQHF. In DNA form, the CDR3 reads TGTGCTAGTGGTCCGGGAGTTAGCAATCAGCCCCAGCATTTT.

The rearrangement links TRBV27 to TRBJ2-5; D may be TRBD1 or TRBD2 (6 bases each). Germline V gene sequence: CDR1 MNHEY, CDR2 SMNVEV (reference sequence). The CDR3 loop spans 16 amino acids. V gave up 4 bases and J gave up 7 bases, with 22 bases separating them. In DNA, the CDR3 is TGTGCCAGCAGTTCCCAGCGGGCAGGGGACTTCGGGACCCAGTACTTC. It translates to CASSSQRAGDFGTQYF.